This T cell receptor (beta chain) was sequenced for a study of Graves' ophthalmopathy and Graves' hyperthyroidism. Unmatched junction bases numbered 3, after V lost 4 bases and J lost 1 base. The CDR3 spans 14 residues. The germline V gene has CDR1 LNHDA and CDR2 SQIVND (reference sequence). This clonotype was counted many times. Scientists amplified the TCR beta CDR3 regions from RNA transcripts. HTBI primers primed a first-round RT-PCR, and a second-round multiplex PCR followed. One entry per CDR3 protein, called by TCRdb with MiXCR from the multiplex PCR reads. The sample carries 650,000 to 900,000 distinct CDR3 sequences, 40% recorded once.

Input material: peripheral blood. This sequence originates from an adult man with Graves' ophthalmopathy. The V gene is TRBV19, the J gene TRBJ2-5; 7 nucleotides align to TRBD2. The CDR3 DNA follows: TGTGCCAGTAGTACCGGGGGGAGCCAAGAGACCCAGTACTTC. Its translation: CASSTGGSQETQYF.